This T cell receptor (beta chain) is from a study of blood T cell repertoires in COVID-19. Background on the study: T cells, B-cell-depleted T cells, or PBMCs supplied cDNA or gDNA.

V dropped 2 bases and J dropped 1 base, with 8 bases sitting between them. CDR3 size: 14 residues. Germline CDR1 MNHNY, CDR2 SVGAGI (reference sequence). The data were produced by immunoSEQ multiplex PCR, yet TCRdb's version contains in-frame clones alone and is incomplete. The sample has 270,000 or so clones; 90% are singletons. The chain links TRBV6-6 to TRBJ1-1; a possible D gene is TRBD1 (5 bases). This clonotype was obtained from an older woman with COVID-19, enrolled during active disease. Sequenced input: peripheral blood. The DNA of the CDR3 is TGTGCCAGCAGTTACGGGACTGGGAACACTGAAGCTTTCTTT. It yields the protein CASSYGTGNTEAFF.